The 20 T cell receptor beta chains listed next were all sequenced from one sample in a study of blood T cell repertoires in COVID-19. Clones were sequenced by immunoSEQ multiplex PCR, and TCRdb holds only the in-frame ones, with some missing. The sample records about 87,000 clones, about 84% being singletons. The sequenced sample was peripheral blood. These receptors were collected from a human donor in a cohort sampled during active COVID-19.

The chain links TRBV27 to TRBJ1-2; TRBD1 matches at 7 bases. The germline V gene has CDR1 MNHEY and CDR2 SMNVEV (reference sequence). J lost 6 bases, V lost 7 bases, and 8 bases had no gene match. This CDR3 has 13 amino acids. The CDR3 spells CASIGTDNNGYTF. The DNA of the CDR3 is TGTGCCAGCATCGGGACAGATAATAATGGCTACACCTTC.

The gene calls are TRBV19 and TRBJ1-1, with 9 bases lining up with TRBD1. With 4 bases clipped from V and 11 bases from J, the junction kept 11 bases outside the gene matches. The CDR3 spans 14 residues. CDR1 and CDR2 (germline): LNHDA, SQIVND (reference sequence). The chain's CDR3 is CASSTSGTGLRAFF. The CDR3 nucleotides are TGTGCCAGTAGTACCTCCGGGACAGGGCTCCGGGCTTTCTTT.

This CDR3 reads CASSHDSSDIRPQHF. CDR3 sequence (DNA): TGTGCCAGCAGCCACGACAGTTCTGACATCAGACCCCAGCATTTT. This sequence joins TRBV6-5 and TRBJ1-5; D possibly corresponds to TRBD1 (5 bases). Germline values: CDR1 MNHEY, CDR2 SVGAGI. The CDR3 totals 15 residues. V shed 6 bases and J shed 10 bases, with 22 bases lying between them.

The rearrangement uses TRBV3-1 (or the pseudogene TRBV3-2) and TRBJ1-4; D remains ambiguous. Trimming took off 6 bases at V and 6 bases at J, with 14 bases between the two ends. In germline, CDR1 is LGHDT, CDR2 YNNKEL (reference sequence). The CDR3 totals 14 residues. DNA for the CDR3: TGTGCCAGCAGACAGCTCGGCGGGGATGAAAAACTGTTTTTT. This gives the protein CASRQLGGDEKLFF.

The rearrangement uses TRBV19 and TRBJ1-2, with 12 bases lining up with TRBD1. Germline lookup yields CDR1 LNHDA and CDR2 SQIVND (reference sequence). V shed 3 bases, J shed 7 bases, and the junction held 6 bases outside the gene matches. This CDR3 spans 15 amino acids. The CDR3 here is CASSISGTGGFGYTF. CDR3 coding DNA: TGTGCCAGTAGTATCTCCGGGACAGGGGGCTTTGGCTACACCTTC.

V and J are TRBV19 and TRBJ2-5; a possible D gene is TRBD1 (5 bases). The CDR3 has 14 amino acids. Trimming removed 8 bases at V and 2 bases at J, with 15 bases between. Germline lookup yields CDR1 LNHDA and CDR2 SQIVND (reference sequence). The CDR3 sequence is CASPEQAIQETQYF. The CDR3 coding sequence is TGTGCCAGTCCAGAACAGGCTATTCAAGAGACCCAGTACTTC.

This chain joins TRBV28 and TRBJ2-5, with TRBD1 as a possible D gene (6 bases). Trimming shortened V by 5 bases and J by 2 bases, and 12 bases separated the two germline ends. CDR3 size: 14 residues. Germline values: CDR1 MDHEN, CDR2 SYDVKM. The CDR3 coding sequence is TGTGCCAGCAGTGACGGGACAATACAAGAGACCCAGTACTTC. It codes for CASSDGTIQETQYF.

The chain links TRBV10-3 to TRBJ2-5; possible D gene TRBD1, 5 bases. Germline lookup yields CDR1 ENHRY and CDR2 SYGVKD. This CDR3 region has 14 residues. The V end was cut by 3 bases, the J end by 2 bases, with 10 bases between. CDR3 region: CAISEDRGQETQYF. CDR3 DNA: TGTGCCATCAGTGAAGACAGAGGACAAGAGACCCAGTACTTC.

This chain joins TRBV10-3 and TRBJ2-7, with D maybe TRBD1 (6 bases). Trimming removed 8 bases at V and 6 bases at J, with 20 bases between. Germline CDR1 and CDR2: ENHRY and SYGVKD. This CDR3 is 14 amino acids long. The CDR3 bases are TGTGCCATCGGGTCTGAGGACAGACCCACCGAGCAGTACTTC. As protein: CAIGSEDRPTEQYF.

V and J are TRBV2 and TRBJ1-5; 9 nucleotides agree with TRBD1. CDR1 is SNHLY, CDR2 FYNNEI, per germline. Trimming at V came to 7 bases and at J to 4 bases, leaving 8 bases not matched to a gene. CDR3 length: 15 amino acids. This CDR3 reads CASTLAGTGNQPQHF. The CDR3 nucleotides read TGTGCCAGCACCCTCGCCGGGACAGGGAATCAGCCCCAGCATTTT.

The J gene is TRBJ2-7, the V gene TRBV13; D may be TRBD1 (5 bases). Germline V lookup: CDR1 PRHDT, CDR2 FYEKMQ (reference sequence). There are 13 residues in the CDR3. Trimming removed 5 bases from V and 9 bases from J, with 17 bases in between. This chain's CDR3 is CASSQGFGAGQYF. For the CDR3, the DNA is TGTGCCAGCAGCCAGGGATTCGGTGCAGGGCAGTACTTC.

V is TRBV28 and J is TRBJ2-7; TRBD1 might be the D (5 bases). This CDR3 is 15 amino acids long. Germline values: CDR1 MDHEN, CDR2 SYDVKM. V lost 2 bases, J lost 5 bases, and 16 bases lay in between. CDR3 DNA sequence: TGTGCCAGCAGTTTACAGTCATTGGTGGGGCACGAGCAGTACTTC. Translating it yields CASSLQSLVGHEQYF.

The J gene is TRBJ1-1, the V gene TRBV11-2; D unresolved. Germline values: CDR1 SGHAT, CDR2 FQNNGV. V dropped 9 bases and J dropped 0 bases, with 11 bases sitting between them. This CDR3 comprises 13 residues. CDR3 sequence: CASDDRVNTEAFF. The CDR3 coding sequence is TGTGCCAGTGATGACCGGGTGAACACTGAAGCTTTCTTT.

The V and J genes are TRBV6-5 and TRBJ2-5; D may be TRBD1 (6 bases). The V gene's germline CDR1 is MNHEY and CDR2 SVGAGI. The CDR3 has 13 amino acids. With 6 bases removed from V and 3 bases from J, the gap between germline ends came to 11 bases. The CDR3 region is CASSVQGEETQYF. In DNA form, the CDR3 reads TGTGCCAGCAGCGTACAGGGAGAAGAGACCCAGTACTTC.

The V and J genes are TRBV7-8 and TRBJ2-7; D is ambiguous. This CDR3 spans 14 amino acids. Germline loops: CDR1 SGHVS, CDR2 FQNEAQ. Trimming left V 1 base short and J 2 bases short, with 9 bases between. In nucleotides, the CDR3 is TGTGCCAGCAGCTTAGGTCCCACAGCCTACGAGCAGTACTTC. This gives the protein CASSLGPTAYEQYF.

This clone was counted once. The V call is TRBV2, the J call TRBJ2-7; maybe TRBD2 (5 bases). This CDR3 has 14 residues. Germline CDR1 and CDR2: SNHLY and FYNNEI. V was pared by 6 bases and J by 0 bases, with 12 bases between. DNA for the CDR3: TGTGCCAGCAGGGGAGACGGCTACTCCTACGAGCAGTACTTC. It is translated as CASRGDGYSYEQYF.

J is TRBJ2-2 and V is TRBV9; the D gene is possibly TRBD1 (6 bases). The germline V gene encodes CDR1 SGDLS and CDR2 YYNGEE. The CDR3 loop spans 15 amino acids. With 5 bases removed from V and 6 bases from J, the gap between germline ends came to 17 bases. The CDR3 protein is CASSTQGNEAGELFF. CDR3 bases: TGTGCCAGCAGTACACAGGGAAATGAGGCCGGGGAGCTGTTTTTT.

This clone has only a few counts. The chain combines TRBV6-5 with TRBJ1-6, with D possibly being TRBD1 (5 bases). Trimming took 2 bases from V and 9 from J, leaving 17 bases between them. Germline CDR1 reads MNHEY; CDR2 reads SVGAGI. This CDR3 is 16 amino acids long. DNA for the CDR3: TGTGCCAGCAGTTACGCCACCTATGGGGCTGGTTCACCCCTCCACTTT. Amino acid sequence: CASSYATYGAGSPLHF.

The chain employs TRBV28 and TRBJ2-7; TRBD1 agrees at 10 bases. J gave up 5 bases and V 6 bases, and 7 bases lay outside the gene matches. The CDR3 has 14 amino acids. Germline V gene sequence: CDR1 MDHEN, CDR2 SYDVKM. In nucleotides, the CDR3 is TGTGCCAGCAGCTCGGGGACAGGGGCGGACGAGCAGTACTTC. Translation: CASSSGTGADEQYF.

This sequence joins TRBV7-2 and TRBJ2-5, with 8 positions matching TRBD2. The CDR3 covers 16 residues. The trim removed 0 bases at V and 4 bases at J, leaving 7 bases unmatched. Germline V CDR1 and CDR2: SGHTA, FQGNSA. CDR3 protein: CASSLAYTGGPETQYF. Here the CDR3 DNA reads TGTGCCAGCAGCTTAGCGTATACGGGGGGGCCAGAGACCCAGTACTTC.